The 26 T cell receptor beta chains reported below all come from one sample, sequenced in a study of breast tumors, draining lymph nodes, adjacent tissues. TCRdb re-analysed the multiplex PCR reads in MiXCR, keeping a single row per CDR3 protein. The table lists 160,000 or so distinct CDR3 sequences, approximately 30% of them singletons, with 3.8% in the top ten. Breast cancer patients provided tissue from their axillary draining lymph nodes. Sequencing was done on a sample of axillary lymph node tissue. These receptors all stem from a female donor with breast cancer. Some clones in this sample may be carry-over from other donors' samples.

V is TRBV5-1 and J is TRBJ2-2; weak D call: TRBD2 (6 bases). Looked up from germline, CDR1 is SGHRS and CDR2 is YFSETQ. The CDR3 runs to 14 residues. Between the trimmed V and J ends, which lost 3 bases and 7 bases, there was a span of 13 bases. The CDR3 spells CASSSPPGGGELFF. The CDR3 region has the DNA TGCGCCAGCAGCTCCCCCCCCGGGGGCGGGGAGCTGTTTTTT.

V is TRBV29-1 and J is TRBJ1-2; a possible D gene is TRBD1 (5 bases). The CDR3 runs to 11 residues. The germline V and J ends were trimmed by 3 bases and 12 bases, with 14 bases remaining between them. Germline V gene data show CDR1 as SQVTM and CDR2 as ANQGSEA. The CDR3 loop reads CSVDGDSGNTF. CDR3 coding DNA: TGCAGCGTTGACGGGGACTCTGGAAACACCTTC. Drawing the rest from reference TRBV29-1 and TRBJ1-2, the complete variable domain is SAVISQKPSRDICQRGTSLTIQCQVDSQVTMMFWYRQQPGQSLTLIATANQGSEATYESGFVIDKFPISRPNLTFSTLTVSNMSPEDSSIYLCSVDGDSGNTFGSGTRLTVV.

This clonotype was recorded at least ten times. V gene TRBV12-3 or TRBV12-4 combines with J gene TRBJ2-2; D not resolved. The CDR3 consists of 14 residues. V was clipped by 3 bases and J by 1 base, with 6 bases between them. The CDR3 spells CASSFARNTGELFF. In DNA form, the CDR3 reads TGTGCCAGCAGTTTCGCCAGGAACACCGGGGAGCTGTTTTTT.

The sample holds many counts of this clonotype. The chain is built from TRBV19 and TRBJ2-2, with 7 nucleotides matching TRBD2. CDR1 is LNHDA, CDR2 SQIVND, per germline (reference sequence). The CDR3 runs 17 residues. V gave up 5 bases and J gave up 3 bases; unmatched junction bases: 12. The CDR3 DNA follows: TGTGCCAGTAGTTTGGACGGGGGGTACCCTTACACCGGGGAGCTGTTTTTT. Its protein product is CASSLDGGYPYTGELFF.

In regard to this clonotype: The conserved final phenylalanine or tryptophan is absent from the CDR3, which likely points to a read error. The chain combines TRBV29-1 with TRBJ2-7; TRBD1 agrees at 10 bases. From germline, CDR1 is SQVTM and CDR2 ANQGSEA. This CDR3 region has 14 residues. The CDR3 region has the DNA TGCAGCGTCCGGACGGGACAGGGGTCCTACGGGCAGTACCTC. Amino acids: CSVRTGQGSYGQYL.

This CDR3 reads CASSYNARDNTGSDTQYF. The DNA of the CDR3 is TGTGCCAGCAGTTACAATGCTCGGGACAACACTGGGTCAGATACGCAGTATTTT. The chain is built from TRBV6-6 and TRBJ2-3, with D maybe TRBD1 (6 bases). V was clipped by 2 bases and J by 4 bases, with 22 bases between them. Germline V gives CDR1 MNHNY, CDR2 SVGAGI (reference sequence). The CDR3 has 18 amino acids.

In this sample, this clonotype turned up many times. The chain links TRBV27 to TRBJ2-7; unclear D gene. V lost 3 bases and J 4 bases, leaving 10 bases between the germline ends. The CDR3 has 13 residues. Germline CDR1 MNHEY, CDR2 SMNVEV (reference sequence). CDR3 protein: CASSLKAWYEQYF. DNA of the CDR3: TGTGCCAGCAGTTTGAAGGCTTGGTACGAGCAGTACTTC.

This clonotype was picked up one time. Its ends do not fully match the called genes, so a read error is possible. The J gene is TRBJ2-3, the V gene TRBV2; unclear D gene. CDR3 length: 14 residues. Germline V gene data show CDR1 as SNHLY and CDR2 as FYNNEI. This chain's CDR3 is CASSGRPPTDTQYF. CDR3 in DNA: TGTGCCAGCAGTGGAAGGCCCCCCACAGATACGCAATATTTT.

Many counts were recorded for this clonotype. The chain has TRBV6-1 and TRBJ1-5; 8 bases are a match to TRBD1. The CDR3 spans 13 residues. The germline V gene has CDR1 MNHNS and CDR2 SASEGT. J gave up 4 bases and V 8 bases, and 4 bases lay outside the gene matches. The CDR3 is CASSGQVNQPQHF. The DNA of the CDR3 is TGTGCCAGCTCGGGACAGGTAAATCAGCCCCAGCATTTT.

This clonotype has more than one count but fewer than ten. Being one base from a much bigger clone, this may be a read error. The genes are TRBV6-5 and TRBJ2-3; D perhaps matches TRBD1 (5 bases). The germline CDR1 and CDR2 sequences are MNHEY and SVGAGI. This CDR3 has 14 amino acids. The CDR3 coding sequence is TGTGCCAGCAGTCACTCAGGGAGCACAGATACGCAGTATTTT. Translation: CASSHSGSTDTQYF.

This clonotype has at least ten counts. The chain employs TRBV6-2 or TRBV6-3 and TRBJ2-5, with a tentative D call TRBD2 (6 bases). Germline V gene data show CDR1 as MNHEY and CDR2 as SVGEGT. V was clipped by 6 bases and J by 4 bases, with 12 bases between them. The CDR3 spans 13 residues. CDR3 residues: CASRGGPRETQYF. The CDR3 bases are TGTGCCAGCAGAGGAGGGCCGCGAGAGACCCAGTACTTC.

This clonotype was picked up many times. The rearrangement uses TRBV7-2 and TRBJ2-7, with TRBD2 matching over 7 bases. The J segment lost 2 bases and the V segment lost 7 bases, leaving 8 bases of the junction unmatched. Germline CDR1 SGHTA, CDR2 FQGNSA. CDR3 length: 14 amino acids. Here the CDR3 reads CASTTAGGTYEQYF. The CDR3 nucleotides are TGTGCCAGCACTACGGCCGGGGGGACCTACGAGCAGTACTTC.

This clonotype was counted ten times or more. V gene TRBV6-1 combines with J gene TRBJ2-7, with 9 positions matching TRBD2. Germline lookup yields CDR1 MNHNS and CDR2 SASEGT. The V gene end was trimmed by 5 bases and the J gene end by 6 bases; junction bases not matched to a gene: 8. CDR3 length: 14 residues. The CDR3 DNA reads TGTGCCAGCAGTATTGCAGCGGGAGGCGGCGAGCAGTACTTC. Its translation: CASSIAAGGGEQYF.

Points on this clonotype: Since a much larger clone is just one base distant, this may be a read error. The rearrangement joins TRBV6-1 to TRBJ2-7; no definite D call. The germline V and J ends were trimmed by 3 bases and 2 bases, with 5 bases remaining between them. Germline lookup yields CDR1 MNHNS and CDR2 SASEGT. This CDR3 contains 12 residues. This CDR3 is CASSDRTYEQYF. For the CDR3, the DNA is TGTGCCAGCAGTGACAGAACCTACGAGCAGTACTTC.

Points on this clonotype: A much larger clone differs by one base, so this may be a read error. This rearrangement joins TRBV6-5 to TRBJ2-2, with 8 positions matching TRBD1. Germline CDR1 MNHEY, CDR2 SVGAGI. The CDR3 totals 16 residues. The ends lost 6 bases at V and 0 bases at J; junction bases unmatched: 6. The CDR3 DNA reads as TGTGCCAGCAGCCGGGACAGGTTCGCGAACACCGGGGAGCTGTTTTTT. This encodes CASSRDRFANTGELFF.

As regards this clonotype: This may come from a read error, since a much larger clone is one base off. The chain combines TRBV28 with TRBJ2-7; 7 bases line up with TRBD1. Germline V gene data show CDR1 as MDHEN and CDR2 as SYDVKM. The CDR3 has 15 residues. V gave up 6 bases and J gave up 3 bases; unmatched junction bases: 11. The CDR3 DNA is TGTGCCAGCAGCCAACCGAGGGGGCCGGTCTACGAGCAGTACTTC. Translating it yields CASSQPRGPVYEQYF.

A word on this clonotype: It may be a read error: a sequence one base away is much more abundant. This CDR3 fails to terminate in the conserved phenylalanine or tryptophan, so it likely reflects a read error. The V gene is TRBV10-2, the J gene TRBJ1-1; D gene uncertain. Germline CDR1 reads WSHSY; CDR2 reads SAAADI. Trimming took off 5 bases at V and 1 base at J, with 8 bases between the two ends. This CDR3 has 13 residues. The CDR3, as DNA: TGCGCCAGCAGTTTCGAGGGGAACACTGAAGCTTTCTTG. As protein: CASSFEGNTEAFL.

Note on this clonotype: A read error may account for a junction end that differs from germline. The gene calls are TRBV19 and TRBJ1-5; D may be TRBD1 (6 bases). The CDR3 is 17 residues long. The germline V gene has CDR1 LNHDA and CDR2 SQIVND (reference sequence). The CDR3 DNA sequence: TGTGCCAGTAGTACGGGGGGGGGCGGCGGGGGAGGGCAGTCCCAGCCTTTT. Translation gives CASSTGGGGGGGQSQPF.

In DNA, the CDR3 is TGTGCCAGCAGCCCTAGCGAGGCCACCTCCTACGAGCAGTACTTC. Protein: CASSPSEATSYEQYF. The J gene is TRBJ2-7, the V gene TRBV13; D perhaps matches TRBD2 (6 bases). There are 15 residues in the CDR3. Trimming removed 5 bases at V and 0 bases at J, with 14 bases between. The V gene's germline CDR1 is PRHDT and CDR2 FYEKMQ (reference sequence).

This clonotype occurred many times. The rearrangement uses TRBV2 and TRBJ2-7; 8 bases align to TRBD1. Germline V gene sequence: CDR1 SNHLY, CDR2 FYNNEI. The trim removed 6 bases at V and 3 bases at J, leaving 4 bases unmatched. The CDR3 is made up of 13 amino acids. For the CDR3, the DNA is TGTGCCAGCAGGAGGACAGGGCTCTACGAGCAGTACTTC. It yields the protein CASRRTGLYEQYF. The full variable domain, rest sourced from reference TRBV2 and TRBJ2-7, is EPEVTQTPSHQVTQMGQEVILRCVPISNHLYFYWYRQILGQKVEFLVSFYNNEISEKSEIFDDQFSVERPDGSNFTLKIRSTKLEDSAMYFCASRRTGLYEQYFGPGTRLTVT.

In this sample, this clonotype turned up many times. CDR3 amino acids: CASSPPDKPDTQYF. The CDR3 DNA follows: TGTGCCAGCAGTCCCCCTGACAAGCCAGATACGCAGTATTTT. The chain uses TRBV28 and TRBJ2-3; no firm D call. Trimming cost V 5 bases and J 4 bases, with 13 bases left between them. CDR1 is MDHEN, CDR2 SYDVKM, per germline. The CDR3 is 14 residues long.

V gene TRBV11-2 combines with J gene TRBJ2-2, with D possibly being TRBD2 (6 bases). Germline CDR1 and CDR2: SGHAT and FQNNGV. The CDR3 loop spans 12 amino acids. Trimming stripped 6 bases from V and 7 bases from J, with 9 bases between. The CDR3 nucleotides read TGTGCCAGCAGATTGACTAGCGGGGAGCTGTTTTTT. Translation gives CASRLTSGELFF. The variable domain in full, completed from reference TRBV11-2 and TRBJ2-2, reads EAGVAQSPRYKIIEKRQSVAFWCNPISGHATLYWYQQILGQGPKLLIQFQNNGVVDDSQLPKDRFSAERLKGVDSTLKIQPAKLEDSAVYLCASRLTSGELFFGEGSRLTVL.

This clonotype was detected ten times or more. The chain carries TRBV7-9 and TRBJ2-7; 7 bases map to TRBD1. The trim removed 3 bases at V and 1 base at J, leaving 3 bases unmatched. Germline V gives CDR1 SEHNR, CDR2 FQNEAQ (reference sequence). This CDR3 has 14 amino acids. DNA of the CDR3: TGTGCCAGCAGCTTCGGGACAGAGTCCTACGAGCAGTACTTC. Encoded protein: CASSFGTESYEQYF.

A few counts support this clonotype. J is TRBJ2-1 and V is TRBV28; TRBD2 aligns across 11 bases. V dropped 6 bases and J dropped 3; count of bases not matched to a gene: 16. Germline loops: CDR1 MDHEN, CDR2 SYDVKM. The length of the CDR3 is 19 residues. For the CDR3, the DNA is TGTGCCAGCAGCACCATCCTGCTAGCGGGGGGCTCTAGCTACAATGAGCAGTTCTTC. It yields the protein CASSTILLAGGSSYNEQFF.

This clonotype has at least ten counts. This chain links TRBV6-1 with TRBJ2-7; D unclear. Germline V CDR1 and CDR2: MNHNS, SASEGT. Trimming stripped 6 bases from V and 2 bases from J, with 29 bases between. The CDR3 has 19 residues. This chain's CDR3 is CASRSLFPGQTRSTYEQYF. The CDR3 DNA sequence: TGTGCCAGCAGATCCCTCTTCCCAGGCCAAACCCGGAGCACCTACGAGCAGTACTTC.

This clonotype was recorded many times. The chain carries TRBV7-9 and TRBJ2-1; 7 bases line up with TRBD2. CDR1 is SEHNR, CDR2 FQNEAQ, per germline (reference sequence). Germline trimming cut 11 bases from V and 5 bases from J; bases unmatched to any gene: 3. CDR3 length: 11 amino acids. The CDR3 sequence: CAGGGNNEQFF. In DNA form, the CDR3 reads TGTGCCGGGGGGGGGAACAATGAGCAGTTCTTC.